These T cell receptor beta chains were read from a single sample in a study of OX40 agonist ivuxolimab in advanced cancers. Method: immunoSEQ multiplex PCR; TCRdb's copy keeps in-frame clones and lacks some. The repertoire holds some 83,000 clones, with roughly 84% as singletons. Material: CD4+ or CD8+ T cells sorted from blood, obtained in a trial of the OX40 agonist ivuxolimab. The receptors stem from an adult with an advanced solid tumor such as melanoma, head and neck, liver or kidney cancer. Both conserved end residues are part of each CDR3.

V,J,CDR3
TRBV6-5,TRBJ1-2,CASSPRTAYGYTF
TRBV6-6,TRBJ2-2,CASSYFEARYGGELFF
TRBV11-3,TRBJ1-2,CASSFTTGRYGYTF
TRBV19,TRBJ1-3,CASRAWEGYSGNTIYF
TRBV7-9,TRBJ1-3,CASSWNQGNTIYF
TRBV18,TRBJ2-1,CASSPDRNNEQFF
TRBV7-9,TRBJ1-5,CASSLDSNKPQHF
TRBV7-9,TRBJ2-3,CASSLELRTDTQYF
TRBV4-3,TRBJ2-2,CASSQDRINTGVTGELFF
TRBV4-3,TRBJ1-4,CASSPNPRAATNEKLFF
TRBV19,TRBJ1-3,CASKRGTGGNTIYF
TRBV7-9,TRBJ2-3,CASTERGAGGRDTQYF
TRBV2,TRBJ1-4,CASRADREAEKLFF
TRBV2,TRBJ2-1,CASSEGQRAYNEQFF
TRBV4-2,TRBJ1-2,CASSTQGLEHGYTF
TRBV13,TRBJ2-2,CATLRWLANTGELFF
TRBV11-2,TRBJ2-7,CASSLYPRTEYEQYF
TRBV21-1,TRBJ2-7,CASSKVTSGRVPHEQYF
TRBV11-3,TRBJ2-1,CASSVGASINEQFF
TRBV9,TRBJ2-3,CASSVGPGGRSTDTQYF
TRBV6-5,TRBJ2-7,CASSHKYEQYF
TRBV2,TRBJ2-3,CASSSGTGFSTDTQYF
TRBV19,TRBJ2-1,CASTLTSESYNEQFF
TRBV5-8,TRBJ1-2,CASSLGGDNYGYTF
TRBV5-6,TRBJ2-1,CASSLGWTGYNEQFF
TRBV7-6,TRBJ1-1,CASSLQQNTEAFF
TRBV6-1,TRBJ1-6,CASSEEEGRGSPLHF
TRBV5-1,TRBJ1-2,CASSHSGDRGMFDYGYTF
TRBV9,TRBJ2-1,CASSFPGGSSYNEQFF
TRBV5-1,TRBJ2-5,CASSWSASGRGETQYF
TRBV28,TRBJ1-4,CASLTGVRGEKLFF